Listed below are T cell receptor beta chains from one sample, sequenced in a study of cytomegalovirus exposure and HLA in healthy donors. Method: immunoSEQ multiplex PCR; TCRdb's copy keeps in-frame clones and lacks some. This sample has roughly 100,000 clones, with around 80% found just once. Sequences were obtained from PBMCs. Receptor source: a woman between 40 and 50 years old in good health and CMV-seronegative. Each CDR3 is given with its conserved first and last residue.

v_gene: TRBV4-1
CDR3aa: CASSQILARESTDTQYF

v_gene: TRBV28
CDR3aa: CASRGVGSAYGYTF

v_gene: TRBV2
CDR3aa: CASSASGRGEQYF

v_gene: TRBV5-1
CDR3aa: CASSLQQGNTEAFF

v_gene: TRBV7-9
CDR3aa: CASTRVGSFDYGYTF

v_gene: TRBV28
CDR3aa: CASRPTGGRTDTQYF

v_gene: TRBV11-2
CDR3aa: CASSPSATGEIYGYTF

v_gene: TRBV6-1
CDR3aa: CASKGTGGARYGYTF

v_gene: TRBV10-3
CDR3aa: CAIRKTGTAYEQYF

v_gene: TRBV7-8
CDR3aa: CASSLGRPDTQYF

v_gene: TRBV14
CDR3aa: CASSHYRGQETQYF

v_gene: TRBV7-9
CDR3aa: CASSSGTSGGTDTQYF

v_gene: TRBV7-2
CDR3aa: CASSRQAGGPRNEQFF

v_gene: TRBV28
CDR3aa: CASSSPRISQGVSQPQHF

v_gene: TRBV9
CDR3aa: CASSRGLTVGYEKLFF

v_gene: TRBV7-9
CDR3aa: CASSSTGTGGDDEAFF

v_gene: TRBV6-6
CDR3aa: CASSRGGATDTGELFF

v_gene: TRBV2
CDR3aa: CASSLTSVNTGELFF

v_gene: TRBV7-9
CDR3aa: CASSPLAGHYNEQFF

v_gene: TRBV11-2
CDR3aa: CASSWAGLPNTEAFF

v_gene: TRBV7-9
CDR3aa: CAITTVIYEQYF

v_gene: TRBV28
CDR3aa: CASRGTPLDNSPLHF

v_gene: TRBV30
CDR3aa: CAWSRQGLSYEQYF

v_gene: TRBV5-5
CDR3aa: CASSTRTGGLPRAFF

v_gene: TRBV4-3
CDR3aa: CASSQDVLSYEQYF

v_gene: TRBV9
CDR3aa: CASSIATSSGVSTDTQYF

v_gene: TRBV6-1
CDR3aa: CASSHRTIVDEQYF

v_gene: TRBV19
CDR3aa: CASNPGLAGGFSSYNEQFF

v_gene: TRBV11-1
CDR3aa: CASSFGGSEQYF

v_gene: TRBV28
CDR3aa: CASSFSQGQLEIEKLFF

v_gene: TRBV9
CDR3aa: CASSVAGYNEQFF

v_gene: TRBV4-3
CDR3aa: CASSQAGVIGYEQYF

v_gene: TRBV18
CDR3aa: CASSPPSGQGKLFF

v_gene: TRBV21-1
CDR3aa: CASTGVGGELFF

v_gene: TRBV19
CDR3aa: CASSSWPSDEQYF

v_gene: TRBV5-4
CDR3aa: CASSFVAGGLGSYEQYF

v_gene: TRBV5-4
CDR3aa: CASSLKLAGASTDTQYF